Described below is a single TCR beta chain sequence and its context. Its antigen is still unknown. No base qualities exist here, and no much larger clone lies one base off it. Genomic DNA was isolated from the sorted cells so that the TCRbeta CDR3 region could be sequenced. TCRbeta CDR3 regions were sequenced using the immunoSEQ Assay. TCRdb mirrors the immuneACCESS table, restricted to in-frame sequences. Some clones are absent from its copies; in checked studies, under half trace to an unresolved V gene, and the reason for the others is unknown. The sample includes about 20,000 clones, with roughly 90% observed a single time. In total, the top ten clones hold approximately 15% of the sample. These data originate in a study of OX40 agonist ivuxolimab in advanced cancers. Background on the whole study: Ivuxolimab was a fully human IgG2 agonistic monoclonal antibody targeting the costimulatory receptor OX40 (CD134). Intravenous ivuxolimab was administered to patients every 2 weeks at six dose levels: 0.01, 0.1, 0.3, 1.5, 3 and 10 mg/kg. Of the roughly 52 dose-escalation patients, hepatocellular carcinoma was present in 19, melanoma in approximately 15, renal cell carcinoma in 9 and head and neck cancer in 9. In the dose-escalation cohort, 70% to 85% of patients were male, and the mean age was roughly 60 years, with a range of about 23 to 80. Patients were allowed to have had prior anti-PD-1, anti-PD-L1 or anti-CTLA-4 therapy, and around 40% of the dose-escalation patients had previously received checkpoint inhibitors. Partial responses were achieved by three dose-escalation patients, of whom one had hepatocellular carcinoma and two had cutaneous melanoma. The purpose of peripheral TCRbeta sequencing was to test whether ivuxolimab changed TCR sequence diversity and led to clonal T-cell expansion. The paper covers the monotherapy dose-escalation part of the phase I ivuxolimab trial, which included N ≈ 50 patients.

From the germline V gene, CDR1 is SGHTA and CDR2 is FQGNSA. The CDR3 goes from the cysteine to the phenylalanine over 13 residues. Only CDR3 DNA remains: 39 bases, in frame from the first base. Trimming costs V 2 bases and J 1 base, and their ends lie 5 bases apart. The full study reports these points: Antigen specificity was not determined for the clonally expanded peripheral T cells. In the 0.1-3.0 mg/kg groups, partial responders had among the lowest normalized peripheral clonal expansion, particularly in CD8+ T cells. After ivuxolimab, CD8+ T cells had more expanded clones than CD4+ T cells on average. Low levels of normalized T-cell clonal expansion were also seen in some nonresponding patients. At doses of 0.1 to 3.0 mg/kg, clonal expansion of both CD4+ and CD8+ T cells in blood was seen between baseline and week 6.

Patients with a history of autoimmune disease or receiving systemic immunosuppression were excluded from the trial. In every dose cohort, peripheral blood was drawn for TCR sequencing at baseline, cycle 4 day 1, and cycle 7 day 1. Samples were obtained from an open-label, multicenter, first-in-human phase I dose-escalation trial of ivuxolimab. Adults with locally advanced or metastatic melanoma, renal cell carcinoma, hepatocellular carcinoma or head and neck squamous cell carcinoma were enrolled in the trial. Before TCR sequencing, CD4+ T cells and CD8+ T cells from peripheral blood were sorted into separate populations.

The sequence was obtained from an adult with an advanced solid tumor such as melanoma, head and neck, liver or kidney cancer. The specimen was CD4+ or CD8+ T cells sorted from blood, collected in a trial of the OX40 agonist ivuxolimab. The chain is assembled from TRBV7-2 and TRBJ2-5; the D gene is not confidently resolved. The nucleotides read TGTGCCAGCAGCTTAATGCTCCAAGAGACCCAGTACTTC. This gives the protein CASSLMLQETQYF.